This TCR beta chain was observed in a study of blood T cells in healthy people across ages. Overall study results and limits: CMV status of donors was not determined, possibly confounding expanded clonotype changes.

Through a sample-barcoded 5' primer and a J-beta primer mix, a second PCR was run for roughly 7 to 12 cycles. TCRdb redid the calling of the 5' RACE reads with MiXCR, one entry per CDR3 protein. The sample contains approximately 1.5 million distinct CDR3 sequences, about 45% of which appear only once. Donors gave about 10 milliliters of peripheral blood apiece. A word on this clonotype: Antigen unknown.

V was clipped by 5 bases and J by 7 bases, with 14 bases between them. This CDR3 comprises 14 residues. The material sequenced was blood. This chain joins TRBV12-3 or TRBV12-4 and TRBJ1-4; D might be TRBD1 (5 bases). This sequence was found in a woman aged 18-29 years in good health. This CDR3 is CASSGRDGFEKLFF. DNA for the CDR3: TGTGCCAGCAGTGGCCGGGACGGATTTGAAAAACTGTTTTTT.